What follows is one T cell receptor beta chain and its context. Its target is not known. The sample comes from a study of cytomegalovirus exposure and HLA in healthy donors. Study background: It was reported in a later analysis that the approximately 120 validation repertoires used the same platform as the roughly 700 first-cohort repertoires.

Data came from immunoSEQ multiplex PCR; TCRdb stores just in-frame clones and leaves some out. The sample records 220,000 or so clones, 75% to 95% being singletons. This CDR3 spans 16 amino acids. CDR1 is MNHNY, CDR2 SVGAGI, per germline (reference sequence). The junction had 13 bases not matched to a gene; V was cut back by 6 bases and J by 3 bases. Study results and caveats: Rarity marked most TCR sequences, yet some public TCRs occurred in many donors. Both high specificity and high sensitivity reportedly marked the classifier's diagnosis of cytomegalovirus status. Confirmation in vitro established that a few CMV-associated chains were specific for CMV antigens.

The sequencing sample was made of PBMCs. This TCR was recovered from a woman between 18 and 29 years old in good health and CMV-seronegative. This sequence joins TRBV6-6 and TRBJ2-7, with 8 bases fitting TRBD2. CDR3 sequence: CASRIIPSTSDYEQYF. CDR3 nucleotide sequence: TGTGCCAGCAGAATAATACCGTCGACTAGCGACTACGAGCAGTACTTC.